This T cell receptor (beta chain) is drawn from a study of OX40 agonist ivuxolimab in advanced cancers. Overall study context: A diagnosis of hepatocellular carcinoma, melanoma, renal cell or head and neck cancer was present in dose-escalation patients.

The table came from immunoSEQ multiplex PCR; TCRdb's copy has only in-frame clones and leaves some out. The sample consists of roughly 60,000 clones, approximately 87% of them appearing once. For this clone: The antigen is unknown.

Study-wide points: Average numbers of expanded clones were greater in CD8+ T cells than in CD4+. Clones of CD4+ and CD8+ blood T cells grew by week 6 at doses of 0.1 to 3.0 mg/kg.

Specimen: CD4+ or CD8+ T cells sorted from blood, collected in a trial of the OX40 agonist ivuxolimab. The source is an adult with an advanced solid tumor such as melanoma, head and neck, liver or kidney cancer.

The CDR3, as DNA: TGCGCCAGCAGCTCGGACAGGGGAGGGATCACTGAAGCTTTCTTT. Its translation: CASSSDRGGITEAFF. The chain is built from TRBV5-1 and TRBJ1-1, with 9 bases identical to TRBD1. Germline V gene data show CDR1 as SGHRS and CDR2 as YFSETQ. The CDR3 totals 15 residues. V trimming: 3 bases; J trimming: 4 bases; junction bases outside the gene matches: 7.